This T cell receptor beta chain was profiled in a study of T cells in Graves' hyperthyroidism and ophthalmopathy. Study-level results: With a median lead of roughly 6.8 months before onset, the model predicted ophthalmopathy.

The study left out patients who had uncontrolled infection, other autoimmune disease, pregnancy or lactation. RNA transcripts served as the template for amplifying TCR beta CDR3 regions. First-round RT-PCR of the TCR CDR3 relied on the HTBI primer set. A single record per CDR3 protein comes from TCRdb applying MiXCR to the multiplex PCR reads. The sample records around 440,000 distinct CDR3 sequences, approximately 14% being singletons. V shed 6 bases and J shed 1 base, with 7 bases lying between them. Germline CDR1 reads MNHNS; CDR2 reads SASEGT. The length of the CDR3 is 13 residues. This clonotype was observed many times. Antigen: not known.

Sequences were obtained from blood. The V gene is TRBV6-1, the J gene TRBJ2-1; D uncertain. The receptor was isolated from a woman younger than 30 with Graves' hyperthyroidism. CDR3 in DNA: TGTGCCAGCAGGCCTATGTCCTACAATGAGCAGTTCTTC. It specifies CASRPMSYNEQFF.